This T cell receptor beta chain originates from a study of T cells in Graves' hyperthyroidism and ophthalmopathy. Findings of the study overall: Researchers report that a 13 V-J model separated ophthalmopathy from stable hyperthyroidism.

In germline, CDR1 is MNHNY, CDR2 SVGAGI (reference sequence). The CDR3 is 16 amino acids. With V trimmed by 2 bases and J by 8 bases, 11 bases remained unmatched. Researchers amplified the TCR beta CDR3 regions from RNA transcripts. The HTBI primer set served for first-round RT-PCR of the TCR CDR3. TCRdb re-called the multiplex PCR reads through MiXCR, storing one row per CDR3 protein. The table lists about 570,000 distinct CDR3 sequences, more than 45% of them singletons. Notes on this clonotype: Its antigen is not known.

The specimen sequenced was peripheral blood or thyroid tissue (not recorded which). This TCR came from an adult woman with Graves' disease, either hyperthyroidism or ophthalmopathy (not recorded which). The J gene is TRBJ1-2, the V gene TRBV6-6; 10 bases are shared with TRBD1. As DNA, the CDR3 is TGTGCCAGCAGTTACGCGGGACAGGGGTCTAACTGCGGCTACACCTTC. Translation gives CASSYAGQGSNCGYTF.